This T cell receptor (beta chain) is drawn from a study of cytomegalovirus exposure and HLA in healthy donors (dated by TCRdb to the late 2010s). For the wider study: According to an earlier analysis of several hundred of the donors, about 170 million T cells yielded 117 million unique TCR beta sequences and 276 Gb of sequence data. About 300 gigabases of sequencing data and around 80 million unique TCR sequences made up an early release that covered approximately 650 HLA-typed donors. The genetic ancestry cluster associated with self-reported Caucasian donors included over 65% of the 398 genotyped donors. The study aimed to test whether cataloging public T cell receptors could reveal signatures of past pathogen exposure. The T cell repertoires of around 730 subjects were profiled by immunosequencing and related to cytomegalovirus serostatus. A separate validation cohort of approximately 130 different subjects was used in addition to the roughly 670-subject first cohort. To predict cytomegalovirus infection status, the study combined high-throughput TCR immunosequencing, statistical association of individual TCRs with disease status, and machine learning. To study patterns of TCR occurrence, a later analysis re-analyzed previously published TCR beta repertoires from around 660 donors and added high-resolution HLA genotyping. The later analysis used no new phenotypic data to find candidate immune exposures, relying instead on TCR beta sequences and their occurrence across donors. In an earlier analysis of about 590 of the donors, high-throughput TCR beta sequencing was used to judge whether each TCR beta V gene segment behaved as functional or pseudogenic. Alongside the repertoire data, information on donor age, sex, ethnicity and CMV serostatus was compiled. In a later genetic analysis, genome-wide SNP genotypes for about three fifths of the roughly 670 donors were used, and that subset was treated as a discovery cohort. Every discovery cohort repertoire had been produced on one sequencing platform. Class I and class II HLA loci were covered by the typing at four-digit resolution. The number of donors typed differed by locus, with roughly 620-640 for A, B, C, DRB1 and DQB1, more than 500 for DQA1, 600 to 610 for DPA1, and 472 for DPB1. About five DR-DQ haplotypes were treated as single units for association and clustering because of strong linkage in the cohort. On average, over 200,000 unique TCR beta nucleotide sequences were sequenced per donor among a few hundred genotyped donors of the cohort, with roughly 18% of those sequences being non-productive. Study-wide findings and limitations: In an earlier analysis of some 550 of the donors, most TCR beta V segments were observed in productive rearrangements about 87% or about 30% of the time, broadly matching IMGT annotations. While some public TCRs were present in many individuals, most TCR sequences turned up only very rarely across donors. In a later analysis, the rate of TCR association differed among HLA loci, with DRB1 alleles having the most associated TCRs and HLA-C alleles having the fewest. According to a later analysis, most CMV-associated TCR beta chains appeared to be HLA-restricted, and the HLA associations seemed to be driven largely by CMV exposure. In a later genetic analysis, a missense DCLRE1C variant was associated with V-gene and J-gene trimming of TCR beta chains, and the association was replicated in an independent cohort. The classifier was reported to diagnose cytomegalovirus status with high specificity and sensitivity in both the original and validation cohorts. It was suggested by the authors that the approach could potentially be generalized to other disease states and immunological phenotypes. At a false discovery rate of 0.05, a later analysis linked around 15,000 TCR beta sequences to specific HLA alleles. Because some donors lacked HLA typing at each locus, the association tests relied only on the typed subset. Correlated functional status among segregating V segments might be attributable to linkage disequilibrium, but an unknown experimental factor could not be ruled out. Roughly uniform sequencing depth across donors was assumed in presence/absence analyses, although this assumption may not hold. A cluster of highly shared sequence variants was judged likely to represent a technical artifact of the sequencing pipeline. When HLA alleles, especially DR and DQ, strongly co-occurred, attributing TCR associations to individual alleles was difficult. A total of 150 or so TCR beta chains were listed by the study as associated with cytomegalovirus. A later genetic analysis reported fewer N-insertions in productive TCRs among donors in an Asian-associated ancestry cluster than the roughly 700-donor mean. Because counts were too low, about 15 rarely observed V segments, including chromosome 9 orphons, were left out of the earlier analysis of 587 of the donors. According to a later analysis, parvovirus B19, influenza, CMV and Epstein-Barr virus appeared linked to several top co-occurrence clusters. In a later analysis, HLA-associated TCR beta chains showed more clonal expansion and lower generation probabilities than non-associated chains that were equally common. In vitro tests confirmed that a few of the cytomegalovirus-associated TCR beta chains recognize cytomegalovirus antigens. The cohort was sequenced for TCR beta chains only, and without alpha or paired-chain data the features that could be detected were limited. A further reported finding was that TCR beta sequences accurately predicted the HLA-A and HLA-B alleles for most subjects in the first cohort. The 87-base-pair reads could not distinguish some IMGT-functional V segments, including TRBV6-2 and TRBV6-3, so those segments were excluded. Immune exposure information for the cohort was limited to CMV serostatus.

The germline V gene specifies SQVTM as CDR1 and ANQGSEA as CDR2. V lost 4 bases and J lost 5 bases; the stretch between them is 9 bases long. From its cysteine to its phenylalanine, the CDR3 spans 12 amino acids. Only the CDR3 portion is preserved as DNA: 36 bases, with reading frame beginning at the first base. The cohort comprised around 690 healthy bone marrow donors. All cohort members were sampled while nominally healthy, although unrecorded immune exposures were likely present. The donor tested CMV seropositive and was one of the 289 seropositive cohort members. Every donor gave a peripheral blood sample, and the peripheral blood mononuclear cells from that sample were used for TCR beta sequencing. The Qiagen DNeasy Blood Extraction Kit was used to extract genomic DNA from the blood cell samples. Library method: the immunoSEQ multiplex PCR assay. The multiplex PCR relied on a mix of 60 forward primers for TCR Vbeta segments and 13 reverse primers for TCR Jbeta segments. The CDR3 region of rearranged TCR beta genes was amplified from genomic DNA by a multiplex PCR assay. The amplified TCR beta libraries were sequenced on the Illumina HiSeq System as 87-base-pair reads. The authors' pipeline ran thus. A later analysis counted some 80 million unique TCR beta chains across the 550 to 700 repertoires, and some 11 million of these chains were shared by at least two donors. Raw reads were error-corrected and collapsed into unique sequences by a nearest-neighbor algorithm in which closely related sequences were merged to remove PCR and sequencing errors. To assign V, D and J gene segments, CDR3 sequences were aligned to IMGT reference sequences. Each retained sequence needed at least a six-nucleotide match to both a V gene segment and a J gene segment. Rearrangements were called productive when the CDR3 lacked stop codons and stayed in frame with V and J; all others were non-productive. Following IMGT convention, CDR3 was defined as the stretch from the second conserved V-encoded cysteine up to the conserved J-encoded phenylalanine. In an earlier analysis of more than 550 of the donors, sequences lacking an unambiguous match to a single V gene segment were excluded. An earlier analysis of roughly 590 of the donors called V segments functional above 56.7% productive rearrangements and segregating when the between-donor standard deviation exceeded 5%. A statistical classification framework was built to diagnose cytomegalovirus status from the catalog of TCR beta chain sequences. V and J gene assignment, in a later analysis, came from comparing TCR nucleotide sequences with IMGT/GENE-DB human TR gene sequences. Using the TCRdist pipeline, a later analysis assigned CDR3 sequences along with most-parsimonious VDJ recombination scenarios. In a later analysis, each TCR beta chain was defined by its CDR3 amino acid sequence together with its V-gene family, and reads without a unique V-gene family were excluded. A later analysis removed roughly 590 highly shared, low-generation-probability nucleotide sequences to deal with suspected cross-contamination and a sequencing artifact. In a later analysis, a clonal expansion index for each public chain was calculated from normalized within-repertoire ranks of inferred template counts. A later analysis computed generation probabilities with a VDJ recombination model fitted to out-of-frame rearrangements, and checked the results against IGoR. In a later analysis, TCR-TCR, TCR-HLA and TCR-CMV co-occurrence was scored with hypergeometric tests, and a repertoire-size bias correction was applied to TCR pairs. False discovery rates were estimated in a later analysis by permuting HLA or CMV assignments 20 times. In a later analysis, co-occurring TCRs were grouped using DBSCAN, with TCRdist sequence similarity added in when clustering inside HLA-allele-positive subsets. Repertoires with fewer than 30,000 or more than 120,000 public chains, plus five repertoires with anomalous nucleotide sharing, were excluded from co-occurrence clustering. Here the immuneACCESS table is served through TCRdb, limited to in-frame sequences with V and J called. Missing clones are a known gap in these copies; in checked studies unresolved V genes cover under half, and the rest lacks a known reason. Clonal size and the V and J genes are those of that table, whereas D and trimming came from the DNA. The sample table lists nearly 100,000 clones, 9.4% of them with a count of one. The ten largest clones add up to approximately 5.1% of the sample.

As to this clone: The specificity of this receptor is unknown. No quality values exist for individual bases; no much larger clone is one base distant.

Input material: PBMCs. This chain joins TRBV29-1 to TRBJ2-1; tentative D gene TRBD2, with 5 bases matching. This sequence was found in a man aged 45-65 years in good health and CMV-seropositive. The DNA reads TGCAGCGTTGCCCAGACTAACAATGAGCAGTTCTTC. This gives the protein CSVAQTNNEQFF.